The 17 T cell receptor beta chains presented below share a single source sample, sequenced in a study of naive and memory T cell subsets. An equimolar mix of two oligonucleotides served as the beta constant-region primer for TRBC1 and TRBC2. Nested alpha and beta constant-region primers with the SP2 primer drove four PCR rounds on ligated cDNA. Using its own MiXCR run on the UMI-ligation and nested PCR reads, TCRdb lists one record per CDR3 protein. The repertoire holds more than 6,000 distinct CDR3 sequences, with roughly 30% as singletons. Sequencing was done on a sample of CD8+ TEMRA cells from blood. Subset defined: effector memory re-expressing CD45RA, CD45RA+ CD27-. Receptors were obtained from a human donor in good health.

The chain combines TRBV14 with TRBJ1-1; D gene ambiguous. The V gene's germline CDR1 is SGHDN and CDR2 FVKESK. This CDR3 contains 16 residues. The V and J ends lost 3 bases and 3 bases respectively, with 17 bases between them. In DNA form, the CDR3 reads TGTGCCAGCAGCCAGGCCCTCCGGGGTCGTGACACTGAAGCTTTCTTT. It yields the protein CASSQALRGRDTEAFF. Drawing the rest from reference TRBV14 and TRBJ1-1, the complete variable domain is EAGVTQFPSHSVIEKGQTVTLRCDPISGHDNLYWYRRVMGKEIKFLLHFVKESKQDESGMPNNRFLAERTGGTYSTLKVQPAELEDSGVYFCASSQALRGRDTEAFFGQGTRLTVV.

The sample holds a few counts of this clonotype. The chain links TRBV15 to TRBJ2-1, with D possibly matching TRBD2 (5 bases). Per germline, CDR1 LNHNV and CDR2 YYDKDF (reference sequence). V was pared by 1 base and J by 12 bases, with 13 bases between. The CDR3 runs 13 residues. The CDR3 sequence: CATSRGPGLAQFF. Written as DNA, the CDR3 is TGTGCCACCAGCAGAGGCCCTGGACTGGCGCAGTTCTTC.

The chain joins TRBV6-1 to TRBJ2-7, with TRBD1 matching 7 bases. This CDR3 spans 16 amino acids. Trimming cost V 1 base and J 3 bases; bases outside gene matches: 9. Germline loops: CDR1 MNHNS, CDR2 SASEGT. The CDR3 reads CASSEVGRGPYYEQYF. The CDR3 DNA sequence: TGTGCCAGCAGTGAAGTTGGTAGGGGGCCCTACTACGAGCAGTACTTC.

The chain is built from TRBV4-3 and TRBJ1-1; D is unresolved. V shed 1 base and J shed 7 bases, with 10 bases lying between them. The CDR3 is 13 residues long. Germline V lookup: CDR1 LGHNA, CDR2 YSLEER. The CDR3 coding sequence is TGCGCCAGCAGCCAAGTTGTATTTTTTGAAGCTTTCTTT. Translating it yields CASSQVVFFEAFF.

The genes are TRBV10-3 and TRBJ2-5; D gene ambiguous. The CDR3 totals 12 residues. Germline values: CDR1 ENHRY, CDR2 SYGVKD. Trimming left V 3 bases short and J 5 bases short, with 7 bases between. In DNA form, the CDR3 reads TGTGCCATCAGTGATGAGGAGGAGACCCAGTACTTC. Translation gives CAISDEEETQYF.

The V and J genes are TRBV28 and TRBJ2-5, with 12 bases identical to TRBD2. The V and J ends lost 2 bases and 0 bases, in that order; junction bases with no gene match: 4. CDR3 length equals 17 residues. Germline values: CDR1 MDHEN, CDR2 SYDVKM. The CDR3, as DNA: TGTGCCAGCAGTTTAACTAGCGGGGGGCCTTACCAAGAGACCCAGTACTTC. Translated, it gives CASSLTSGGPYQETQYF.

Only a few counts were recorded for this clonotype. No DNA is shown, since the ends of the CDR3 on it are uncertain; the CDR3 is the one TCRdb lists. V and J are TRBV15 and TRBJ2-3; the table calls TRBD1, which could not be checked here. The CDR3 is 24 amino acids in total, end residues counted. Germline CDR1 is LNHNV and CDR2 is YYDKDF (reference sequence). CDR3 region: CAPHAAMYLCAPHFALSCTDTQYF.

V is TRBV15 and J is TRBJ2-1; TRBD2 agrees at 9 bases. Germline V gene lookup returns CDR1 LNHNV and CDR2 YYDKDF (reference sequence). This CDR3 is 16 amino acids long. The V segment lost 4 bases and the J segment 8 bases; nucleotides outside the gene matches: 12. This CDR3 is CATSTFSGRRLDEQFF. In nucleotides, the CDR3 is TGTGCCACCAGCACTTTTAGCGGGAGAAGGTTAGATGAGCAGTTCTTC.

The rearrangement uses TRBV15 and TRBJ2-7; D ambiguous. This CDR3 is 15 amino acids long. V was cut by 0 bases and J by 3 bases, with 12 bases left in between. Germline V gene lookup returns CDR1 LNHNV and CDR2 YYDKDF (reference sequence). This CDR3 reads CATSRESRASYEQYF. The DNA for the CDR3 is TGTGCCACCAGCAGAGAGTCCCGGGCCAGCTACGAGCAGTACTTC. The whole variable domain, filled in from reference TRBV15 and TRBJ2-7, reads DAMVIQNPRYQVTQFGKPVTLSCSQTLNHNVMYWYQQKSSQAPKLLFHYYDKDFNNEADTPDNFQSRRPNTSFCFLDIRSPGLGDTAMYLCATSRESRASYEQYFGPGTRLTVT.

The genes are TRBV6-2 or TRBV6-3 and TRBJ2-1, with no clear D. The germline V and J ends were trimmed by 2 bases and 7 bases, with 9 bases remaining between them. The CDR3 is 13 amino acids. The germline V gene encodes CDR1 MNHEY and CDR2 SVGEGT. CDR3 in DNA: TGTGCCAGCAGTTACGGCCCGTGGAATGAGCAGTTCTTC. It codes for CASSYGPWNEQFF.

This sequence joins TRBV12-3 or TRBV12-4 and TRBJ2-1; TRBD2 aligns across 8 bases. Germline trimming cut 5 bases from V and 5 bases from J; bases unmatched to any gene: 14. The CDR3 covers 17 residues. The CDR3 DNA follows: TGTGCCAGCAGTCTAGGATGGAGTAGCGGGACCCACAATGAGCAGTTCTTC. Its translation is CASSLGWSSGTHNEQFF.

This clonotype was seen once. The rearrangement uses TRBV11-1 and TRBJ2-7; TRBD1 or TRBD2 may be the D gene (5 bases each). The CDR3 loop spans 15 amino acids. Trimming removed 5 bases at V and 2 bases at J, with 16 bases between. The germline V gene encodes CDR1 SGHAT and CDR2 FQDESV (reference sequence). CDR3 nucleotides: TGTGCCAGCAGCAACCGGGACCGACCTACCTACGAGCAGTACTTC. Its protein product is CASSNRDRPTYEQYF. Complete variable domain (other parts from reference TRBV11-1 and TRBJ2-7): EAEVAQSPRYKITEKSQAVAFWCDPISGHATLYWYRQILGQGPELLVQFQDESVVDDSQLPKDRFSAERLKGVDSTLKIQPAELGDSAMYLCASSNRDRPTYEQYFGPGTRLTVT.

This clonotype is medium-sized in the sample. V usage is TRBV28 and J usage is TRBJ2-1, with TRBD1 matching over 8 bases. The CDR3 totals 18 residues. CDR1 MDHEN and CDR2 SYDVKM come from the germline V gene. V shed 7 bases and J 1 base; nucleotides not matched to a gene: 15. The CDR3 sequence is CASTSQFFRQGSYNEQFF. The DNA for the CDR3 is TGTGCCAGCACATCCCAGTTTTTCCGACAGGGGTCCTACAATGAGCAGTTCTTC.

The chain carries TRBV27 and TRBJ2-3; no clear D. The germline V gene has CDR1 MNHEY and CDR2 SMNVEV (reference sequence). This CDR3 spans 16 amino acids. V was trimmed by 6 bases and J by 2 bases, leaving 18 bases between them. The CDR3 DNA sequence: TGTGCCAGCAGGCCCCTCAGGTCGCCATACACAGATACGCAGTATTTT. The encoded protein is CASRPLRSPYTDTQYF.

In its sample, this clonotype ranks as hyperexpanded. The chain combines TRBV24-1 with TRBJ2-1; D call uncertain. CDR1 is KGHDR, CDR2 SFDVKD, per germline. The CDR3 is 16 amino acids. The V end was cut by 1 base, the J end by 0 bases, with 9 bases between. In DNA form, the CDR3 reads TGTGCCACCAGTGATTTTGGCGGAGCCTCCTACAATGAGCAGTTCTTC. Protein product: CATSDFGGASYNEQFF.

In its sample, this clonotype was seen a few times. V and J are TRBV5-6 and TRBJ2-1, with 8 bases aligning to TRBD2. V shed 0 bases and J 6 bases; nucleotides not matched to a gene: 5. The CDR3 runs to 15 residues. Germline V gene data show CDR1 as SGHDT and CDR2 as YYEEEE. CDR3 protein: CASSLAHGGVNEQFF. CDR3 nucleotide sequence: TGTGCCAGCAGCTTGGCCCACGGGGGGGTCAATGAGCAGTTCTTC.

This clonotype was detected many times. The gene calls are TRBV3-1 and TRBJ2-5, with D maybe TRBD2 (6 bases). This CDR3 is 14 amino acids long. The germline V gene has CDR1 LGHDT and CDR2 YNNKEL (reference sequence). V was clipped by 3 bases and J by 3 bases, with 11 bases between them. CDR3 protein: CASSQLSGEETQYF. The CDR3, as DNA: TGTGCCAGCAGCCAGCTTAGCGGTGAAGAGACCCAGTACTTC.